This entry describes one T cell receptor (beta chain). Its matching antigen is unknown. This sample stems from a study of somatic mutations in cytotoxic T cells in rheumatoid arthritis. Whole-study context: Flow sorting of some V beta antibody-stained T cells reached nearly 100% purity, with V beta1+ cells also TCRB-sequenced. Study results and caveats: Rising age went with increasing CD8+ clonality in rheumatoid arthritis patients; healthy controls showed no such increase.

V was cut by 8 bases and J by 4 bases, with 15 bases left in between. This CDR3 region has 14 residues. Germline V lookup: CDR1 MNHEY, CDR2 SVGAGI. Under the authors' procedure: Matches were rare between published virus-specific TCRB sequences and patient CD8+ clones exceeding 1%. Assay: immunoSEQ multiplex PCR; the TCRdb copy retains only in-frame clones and omits some. The D gene and trimming were derived from the DNA, and the V and J assignments and clone size from that table. The data hold approximately 9,400 clones, with about 88% observed a single time. The source material was CD4+ T cells sorted from blood. The clonotype was recovered from a woman between 18 and 29 years old with rheumatoid arthritis. The chain joins TRBV6-5 to TRBJ1-5; possible D gene TRBD1, 5 bases. The CDR3 region has the DNA TGTGCCAGCCAGATCAGGGCAGGGAATCAGCCCCAGCATTTT. It is translated as CASQIRAGNQPQHF.